Below, one T cell receptor (beta chain) is given with its context. Assay used: immunoSEQ multiplex PCR; TCRdb lists only in-frame clones, some missing. The sample records just over 50,000 clones, around 72% being singletons. CDR1 and CDR2 (germline): KGHSH, LQKENI. The CDR3 has 14 residues. V lost 1 base, J lost 1 base, and 7 bases lay in between. The data were taken from a study of PD-L1 blockade in urothelial cancer. Noted time point: pretreatment peripheral blood. Patients yielded 1 to 8 samples each, pretreatment and on-treatment. The sequences come from PBMCs, collected around atezolizumab (anti-PD-L1) treatment. The V gene is TRBV18, the J gene TRBJ1-1; D is possibly TRBD1 (6 bases). This receptor was identified in a man between 70 and 80 years old with urothelial cancer. CDR3 loop: CASSPQTGNTEAFF. The CDR3 coding sequence is TGTGCCAGCTCACCACAGACAGGGAACACTGAAGCTTTCTTT.